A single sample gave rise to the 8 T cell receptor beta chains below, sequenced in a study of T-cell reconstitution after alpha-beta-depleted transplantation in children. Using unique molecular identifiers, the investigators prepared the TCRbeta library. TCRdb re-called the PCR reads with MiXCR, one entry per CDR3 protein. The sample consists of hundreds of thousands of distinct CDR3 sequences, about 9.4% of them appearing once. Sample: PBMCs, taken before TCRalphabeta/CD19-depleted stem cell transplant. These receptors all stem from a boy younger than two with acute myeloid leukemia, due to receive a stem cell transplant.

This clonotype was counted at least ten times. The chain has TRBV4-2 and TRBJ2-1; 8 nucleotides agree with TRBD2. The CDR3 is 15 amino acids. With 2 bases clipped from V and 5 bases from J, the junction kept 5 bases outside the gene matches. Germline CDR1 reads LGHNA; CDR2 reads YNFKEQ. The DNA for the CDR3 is TGTGCCAGCAGCCAATTGTCGGGGGGGAACAATGAGCAGTTCTTC. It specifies CASSQLSGGNNEQFF.

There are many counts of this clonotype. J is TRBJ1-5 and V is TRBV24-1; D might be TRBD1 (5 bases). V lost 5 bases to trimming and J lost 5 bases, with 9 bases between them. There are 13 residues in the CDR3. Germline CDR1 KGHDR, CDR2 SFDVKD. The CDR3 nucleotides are TGTGCCACCAGTGGAGTAGGGGATCAGCCCCAGCATTTT. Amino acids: CATSGVGDQPQHF.

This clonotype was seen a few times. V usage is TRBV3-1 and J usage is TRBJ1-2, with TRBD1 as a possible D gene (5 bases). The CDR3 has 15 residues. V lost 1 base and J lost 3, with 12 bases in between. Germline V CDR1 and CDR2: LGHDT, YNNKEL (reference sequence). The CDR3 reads CASSQATTAYYGYTF. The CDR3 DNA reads TGTGCCAGCAGCCAAGCTACGACAGCTTACTATGGCTACACCTTC.

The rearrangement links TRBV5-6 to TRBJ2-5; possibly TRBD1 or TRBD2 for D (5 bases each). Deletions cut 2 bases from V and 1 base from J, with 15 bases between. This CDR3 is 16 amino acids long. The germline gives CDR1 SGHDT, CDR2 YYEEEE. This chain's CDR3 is CASSFYAGRSQETQYF. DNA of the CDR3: TGTGCCAGCAGCTTCTATGCAGGGAGATCCCAAGAGACCCAGTACTTC.

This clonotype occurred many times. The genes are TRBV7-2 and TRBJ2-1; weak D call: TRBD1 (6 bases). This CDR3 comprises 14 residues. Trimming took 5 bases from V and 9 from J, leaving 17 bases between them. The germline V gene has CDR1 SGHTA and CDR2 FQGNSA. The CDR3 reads CASSPWYRDGEQFF. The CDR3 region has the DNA TGTGCCAGCAGCCCCTGGTACAGGGACGGTGAGCAGTTCTTC.

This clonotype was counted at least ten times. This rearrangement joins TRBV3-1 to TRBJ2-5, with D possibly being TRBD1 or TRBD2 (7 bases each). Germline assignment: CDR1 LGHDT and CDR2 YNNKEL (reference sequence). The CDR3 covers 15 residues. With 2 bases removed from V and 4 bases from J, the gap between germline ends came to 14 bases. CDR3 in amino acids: CASSQRGGGLETQYF. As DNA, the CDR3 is TGTGCCAGCAGCCAAAGGGGAGGGGGCCTAGAGACCCAGTACTTC.

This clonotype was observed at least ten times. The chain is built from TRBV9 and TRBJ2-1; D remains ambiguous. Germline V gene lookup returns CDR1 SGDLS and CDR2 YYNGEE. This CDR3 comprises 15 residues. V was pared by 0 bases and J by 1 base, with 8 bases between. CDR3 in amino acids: CASSVAIGSYNEQFF. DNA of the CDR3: TGTGCCAGCAGCGTAGCTATCGGTTCCTACAATGAGCAGTTCTTC.

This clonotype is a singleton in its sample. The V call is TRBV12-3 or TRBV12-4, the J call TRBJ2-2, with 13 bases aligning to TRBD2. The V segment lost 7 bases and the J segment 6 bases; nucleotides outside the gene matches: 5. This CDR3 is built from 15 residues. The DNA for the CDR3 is TGTGCCAGCATAGGACTAGCGGGGGAAGCCGGGGAGCTGTTTTTT. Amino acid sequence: CASIGLAGEAGELFF.